This T cell receptor beta chain was retrieved from a study of long-term antiretroviral therapy in people with HIV. The run of the v3.0 immunoSEQ assay was at survey level. Per-sample sequencing targets were about 40,000-55,000 T-cell genomes. Clones were sequenced by immunoSEQ multiplex PCR, and TCRdb holds only the in-frame ones, with some missing. The sample has fewer than 9,000 clones; roughly 80% are singletons. The CDR3 extends over 14 amino acids. Germline V gene lookup returns CDR1 SEHNR and CDR2 FQNEAQ (reference sequence). V was cut by 1 base and J by 6 bases, with 13 bases left in between. Findings of the study overall: It was observed that HIV repertoires exhibited narrower CDR3 length ranges than controls. Collection spanned 2004 to 2017; ART regimens may be less effective than current ones.

About this clone: Its cognate antigen is unknown.

The specimen comprised unsorted PBMCs, sampled 1.1 years after starting antiretroviral therapy. J is TRBJ2-7 and V is TRBV7-9, with D possibly being TRBD1 (6 bases). The receptor was derived from a man between 40 and 49 years old with HIV. CDR3 sequence: CASSLDRDQGEQYF. In DNA form, the CDR3 reads TGTGCCAGCAGCTTAGACAGGGACCAGGGCGAGCAGTACTTC.